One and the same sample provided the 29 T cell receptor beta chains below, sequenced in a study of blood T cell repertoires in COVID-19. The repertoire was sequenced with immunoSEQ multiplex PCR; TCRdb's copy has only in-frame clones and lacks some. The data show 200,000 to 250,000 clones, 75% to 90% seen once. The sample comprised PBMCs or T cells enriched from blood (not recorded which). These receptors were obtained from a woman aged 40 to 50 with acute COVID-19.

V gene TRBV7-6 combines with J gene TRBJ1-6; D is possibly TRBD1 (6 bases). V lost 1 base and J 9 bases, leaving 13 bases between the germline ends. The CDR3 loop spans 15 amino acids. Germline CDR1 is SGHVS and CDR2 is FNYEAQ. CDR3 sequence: CASSLEVDRSSPLHF. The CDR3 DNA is TGTGCCAGCAGCTTAGAAGTTGACAGGTCTTCACCCCTCCACTTT. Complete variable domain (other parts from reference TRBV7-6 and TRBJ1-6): GAGVSQSPRYKVTKRGQDVALRCDPISGHVSLYWYRQALGQGPEFLTYFNYEAQQDKSGLPNDRFSAERPEGSISTLTIQRTEQRDSAMYRCASSLEVDRSSPLHFGNGTRLTVT.

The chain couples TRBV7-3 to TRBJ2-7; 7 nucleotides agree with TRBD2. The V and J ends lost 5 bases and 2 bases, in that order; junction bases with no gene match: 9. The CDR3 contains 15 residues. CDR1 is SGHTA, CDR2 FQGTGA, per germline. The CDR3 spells CASSLGGAGPYEQYF. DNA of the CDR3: TGTGCCAGCAGCCTGGGGGGAGCGGGGCCCTACGAGCAGTACTTC.

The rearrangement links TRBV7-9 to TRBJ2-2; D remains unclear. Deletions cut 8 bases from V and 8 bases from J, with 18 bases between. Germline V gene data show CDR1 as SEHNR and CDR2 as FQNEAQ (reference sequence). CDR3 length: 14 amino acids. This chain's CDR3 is CASQAMSLGGELFF. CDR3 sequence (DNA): TGTGCCAGCCAGGCGATGAGTTTAGGAGGGGAGCTGTTTTTT.

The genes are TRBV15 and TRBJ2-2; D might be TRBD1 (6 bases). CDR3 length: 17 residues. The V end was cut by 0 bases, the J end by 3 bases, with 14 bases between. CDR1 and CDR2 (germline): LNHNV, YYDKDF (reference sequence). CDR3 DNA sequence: TGTGCCACCAGCAGAGAGTGGGTCAGGGGCGACACCGGGGAGCTGTTTTTT. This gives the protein CATSREWVRGDTGELFF.

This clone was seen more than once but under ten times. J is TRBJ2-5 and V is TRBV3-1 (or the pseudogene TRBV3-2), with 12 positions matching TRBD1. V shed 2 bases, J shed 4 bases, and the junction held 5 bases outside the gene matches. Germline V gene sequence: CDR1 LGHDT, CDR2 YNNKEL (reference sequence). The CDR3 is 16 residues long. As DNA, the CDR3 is TGTGCCAGCAGCCAAAGGGACAGGGGGCGAATAGAGACCCAGTACTTC. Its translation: CASSQRDRGRIETQYF.

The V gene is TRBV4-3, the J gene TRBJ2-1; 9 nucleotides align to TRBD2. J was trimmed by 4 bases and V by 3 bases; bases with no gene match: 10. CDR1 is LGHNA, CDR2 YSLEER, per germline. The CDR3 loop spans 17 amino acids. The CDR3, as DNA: TGCGCCAGCAGCCAGACTTATAGTGCGGGGGGGTACAATGAGCAGTTCTTC. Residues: CASSQTYSAGGYNEQFF.

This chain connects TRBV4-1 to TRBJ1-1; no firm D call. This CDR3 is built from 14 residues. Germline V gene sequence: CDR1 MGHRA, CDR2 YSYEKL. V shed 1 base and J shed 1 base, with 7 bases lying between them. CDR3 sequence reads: CASSQVLANTEAFF. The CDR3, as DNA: TGCGCCAGCAGCCAAGTCCTAGCGAACACTGAAGCTTTCTTT.

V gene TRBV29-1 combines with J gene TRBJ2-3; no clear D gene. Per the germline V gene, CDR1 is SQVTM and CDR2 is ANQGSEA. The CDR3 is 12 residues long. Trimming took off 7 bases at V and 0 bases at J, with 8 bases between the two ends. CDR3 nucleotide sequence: TGCAGCGCGCGGTGGAGCACAGATACGCAGTATTTT. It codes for CSARWSTDTQYF.

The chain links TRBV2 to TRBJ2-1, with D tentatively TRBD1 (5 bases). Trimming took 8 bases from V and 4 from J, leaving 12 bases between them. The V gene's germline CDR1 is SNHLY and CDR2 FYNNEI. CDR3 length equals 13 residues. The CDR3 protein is CASQGASYNEQFF. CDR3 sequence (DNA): TGTGCCAGCCAGGGCGCATCATACAATGAGCAGTTCTTC. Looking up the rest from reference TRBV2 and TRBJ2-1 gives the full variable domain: EPEVTQTPSHQVTQMGQEVILRCVPISNHLYFYWYRQILGQKVEFLVSFYNNEISEKSEIFDDQFSVERPDGSNFTLKIRSTKLEDSAMYFCASQGASYNEQFFGPGTRLTVL.

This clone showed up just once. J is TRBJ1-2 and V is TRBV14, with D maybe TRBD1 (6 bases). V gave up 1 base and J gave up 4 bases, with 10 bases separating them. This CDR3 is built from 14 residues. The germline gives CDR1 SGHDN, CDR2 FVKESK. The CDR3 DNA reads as TGTGCCAGCAGCCAAGCCACAGGGAGCTATGGCTACACCTTC. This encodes CASSQATGSYGYTF.

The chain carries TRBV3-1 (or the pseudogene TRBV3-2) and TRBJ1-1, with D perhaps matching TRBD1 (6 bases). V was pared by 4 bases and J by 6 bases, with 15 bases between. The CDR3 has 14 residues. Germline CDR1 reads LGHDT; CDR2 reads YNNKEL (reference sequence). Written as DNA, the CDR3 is TGTGCCAGCAGCCCCACCGGGGCAGGGGCTGAAGCTTTCTTT. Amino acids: CASSPTGAGAEAFF.

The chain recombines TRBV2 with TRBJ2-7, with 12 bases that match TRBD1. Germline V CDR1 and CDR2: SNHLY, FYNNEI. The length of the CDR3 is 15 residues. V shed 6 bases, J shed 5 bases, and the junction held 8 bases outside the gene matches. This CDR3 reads CASRPGTGGFHEQYV. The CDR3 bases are TGTGCCAGCAGGCCCGGGACAGGGGGCTTTCACGAGCAGTACGTC.

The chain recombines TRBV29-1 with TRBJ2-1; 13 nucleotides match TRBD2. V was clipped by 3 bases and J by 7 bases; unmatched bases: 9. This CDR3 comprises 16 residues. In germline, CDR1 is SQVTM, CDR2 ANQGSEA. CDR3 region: CSVELTSGGAANEQFF. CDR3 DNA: TGCAGCGTTGAGCTTACTAGCGGGGGGGCGGCAAATGAGCAGTTCTTC.

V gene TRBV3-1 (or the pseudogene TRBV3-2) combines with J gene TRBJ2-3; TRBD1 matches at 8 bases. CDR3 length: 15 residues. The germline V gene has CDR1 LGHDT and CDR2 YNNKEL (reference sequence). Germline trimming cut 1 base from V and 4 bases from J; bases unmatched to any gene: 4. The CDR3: CASSQGDRPPDTQYF. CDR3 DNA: TGTGCCAGCAGCCAAGGGGACAGGCCCCCAGATACGCAGTATTTT.

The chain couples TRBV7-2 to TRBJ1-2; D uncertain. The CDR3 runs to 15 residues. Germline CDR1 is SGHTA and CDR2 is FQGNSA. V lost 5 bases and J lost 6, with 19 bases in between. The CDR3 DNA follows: TGTGCCAGCAGCCTAAACCCCGCCGCGGTAGATGGCTACACCTTC. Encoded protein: CASSLNPAAVDGYTF.

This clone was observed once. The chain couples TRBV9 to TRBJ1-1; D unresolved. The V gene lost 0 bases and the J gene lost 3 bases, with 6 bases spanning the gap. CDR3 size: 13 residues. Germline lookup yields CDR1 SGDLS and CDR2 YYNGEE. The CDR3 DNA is TGTGCCAGCAGCGTAGCTACGGACACTGAAGCTTTCTTT. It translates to CASSVATDTEAFF. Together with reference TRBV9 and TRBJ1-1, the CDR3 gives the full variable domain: DSGVTQTPKHLITATGQRVTLRCSPRSGDLSVYWYQQSLDQGLQFLIQYYNGEERAKGNILERFSAQQFPDLHSELNLSSLELGDSALYFCASSVATDTEAFFGQGTRLTVV.

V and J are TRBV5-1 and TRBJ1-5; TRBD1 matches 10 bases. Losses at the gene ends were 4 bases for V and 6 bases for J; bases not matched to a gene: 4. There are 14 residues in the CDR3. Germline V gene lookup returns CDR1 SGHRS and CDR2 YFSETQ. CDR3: CASSPTGGPQPQHF. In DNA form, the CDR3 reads TGCGCCAGCAGCCCGACAGGGGGCCCTCAGCCCCAGCATTTT.

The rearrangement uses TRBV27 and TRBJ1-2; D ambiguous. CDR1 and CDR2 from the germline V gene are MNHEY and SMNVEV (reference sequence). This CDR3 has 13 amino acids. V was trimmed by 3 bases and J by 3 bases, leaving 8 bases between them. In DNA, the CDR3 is TGTGCCAGCAGTTTCGCCAGTTACTATGGCTACACCTTC. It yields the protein CASSFASYYGYTF.

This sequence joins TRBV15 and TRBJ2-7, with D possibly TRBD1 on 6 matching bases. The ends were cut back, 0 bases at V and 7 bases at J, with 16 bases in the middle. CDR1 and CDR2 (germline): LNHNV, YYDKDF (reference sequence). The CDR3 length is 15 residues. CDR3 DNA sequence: TGTGCCACCAGCAGAGATCAAGGCAGGGGTGGTGAGCAGTACTTC. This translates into CATSRDQGRGGEQYF.

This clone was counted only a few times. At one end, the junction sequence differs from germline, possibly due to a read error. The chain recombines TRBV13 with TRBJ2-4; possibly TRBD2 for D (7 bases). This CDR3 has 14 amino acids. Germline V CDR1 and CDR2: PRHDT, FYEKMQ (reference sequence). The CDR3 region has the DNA TGTGCCAGCAGCTTCCGGGGGGCCAGAAACATTCAGTACTTC. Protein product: CASSFRGARNIQYF.

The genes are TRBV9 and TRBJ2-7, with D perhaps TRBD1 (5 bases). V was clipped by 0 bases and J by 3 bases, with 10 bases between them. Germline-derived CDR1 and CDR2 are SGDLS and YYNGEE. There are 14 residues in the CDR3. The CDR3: CASSVAAGLYEQYF. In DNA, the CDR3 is TGTGCCAGCAGCGTAGCGGCAGGGCTCTACGAGCAGTACTTC.

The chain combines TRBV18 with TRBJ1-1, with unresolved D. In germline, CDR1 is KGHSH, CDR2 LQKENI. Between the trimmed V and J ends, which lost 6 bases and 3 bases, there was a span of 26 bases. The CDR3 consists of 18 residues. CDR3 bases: TGTGCCAGCTCCCCCTCGACACTGCGGGAAAAGTCATACACTGAAGCTTTCTTT. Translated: CASSPSTLREKSYTEAFF.

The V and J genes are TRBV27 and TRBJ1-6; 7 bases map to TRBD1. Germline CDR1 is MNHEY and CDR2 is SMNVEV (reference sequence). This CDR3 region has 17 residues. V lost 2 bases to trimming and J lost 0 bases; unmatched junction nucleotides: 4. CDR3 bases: TGTGCCAGCAGTTTAGGGACAGCCAGCTCCTATAATTCACCCCTCCACTTT. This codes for CASSLGTASSYNSPLHF.

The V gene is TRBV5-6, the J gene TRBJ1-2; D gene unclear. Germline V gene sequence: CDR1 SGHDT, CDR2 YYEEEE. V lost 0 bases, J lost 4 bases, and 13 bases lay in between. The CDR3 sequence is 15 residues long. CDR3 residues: CASSLDLIAVYGYTF. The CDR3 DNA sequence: TGTGCCAGCAGCTTGGATTTAATTGCGGTCTATGGCTACACCTTC.

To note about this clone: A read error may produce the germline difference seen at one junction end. This CDR3 is CASSSQGNSGELFF. The CDR3 DNA reads TGTGCCAGTAGTAGTCAGGGGAACTCCGGGGAGCTGTTTTTT. The rearrangement uses TRBV19 and TRBJ2-2; TRBD1 is a possible D gene (6 bases). The CDR3 has 14 amino acids. Germline-derived CDR1 and CDR2 are LNHDA and SQIVND (reference sequence).

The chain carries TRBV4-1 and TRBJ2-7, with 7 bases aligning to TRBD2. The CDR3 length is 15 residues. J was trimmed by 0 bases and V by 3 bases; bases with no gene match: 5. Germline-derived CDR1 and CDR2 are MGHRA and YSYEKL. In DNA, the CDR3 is TGCGCCAGCAGCCAGCCCCAGCGGGGCTCCTACGAGCAGTACTTC. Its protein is CASSQPQRGSYEQYF.

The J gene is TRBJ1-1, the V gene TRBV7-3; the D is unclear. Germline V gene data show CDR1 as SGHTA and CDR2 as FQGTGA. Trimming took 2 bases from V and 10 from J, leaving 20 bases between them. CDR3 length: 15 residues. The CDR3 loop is CASSLGAGPPSGAFF. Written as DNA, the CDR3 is TGTGCCAGCAGCTTAGGCGCGGGCCCACCGTCTGGAGCTTTCTTT. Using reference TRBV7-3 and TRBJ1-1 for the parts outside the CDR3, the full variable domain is GAGVSQTPSNKVTEKGKYVELRCDPISGHTALYWYRQSLGQGPEFLIYFQGTGAADDSGLPNDRFFAVRPEGSVSTLKIQRTERGDSAVYLCASSLGAGPPSGAFFGQGTRLTVV.

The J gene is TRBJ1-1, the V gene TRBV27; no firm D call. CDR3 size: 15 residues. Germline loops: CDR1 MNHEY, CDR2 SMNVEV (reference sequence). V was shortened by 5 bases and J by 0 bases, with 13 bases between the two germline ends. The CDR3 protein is CASSSFSGLNTEAFF. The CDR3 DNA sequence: TGTGCCAGCAGTAGTTTTTCAGGCCTGAACACTGAAGCTTTCTTT.

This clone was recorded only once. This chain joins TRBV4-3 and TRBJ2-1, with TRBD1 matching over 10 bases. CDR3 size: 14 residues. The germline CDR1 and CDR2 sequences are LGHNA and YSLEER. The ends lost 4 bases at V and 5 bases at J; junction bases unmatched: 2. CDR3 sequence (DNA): TGCGCCAGCAGCCTAGGACAGGGGGACAATGAGCAGTTCTTC. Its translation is CASSLGQGDNEQFF.